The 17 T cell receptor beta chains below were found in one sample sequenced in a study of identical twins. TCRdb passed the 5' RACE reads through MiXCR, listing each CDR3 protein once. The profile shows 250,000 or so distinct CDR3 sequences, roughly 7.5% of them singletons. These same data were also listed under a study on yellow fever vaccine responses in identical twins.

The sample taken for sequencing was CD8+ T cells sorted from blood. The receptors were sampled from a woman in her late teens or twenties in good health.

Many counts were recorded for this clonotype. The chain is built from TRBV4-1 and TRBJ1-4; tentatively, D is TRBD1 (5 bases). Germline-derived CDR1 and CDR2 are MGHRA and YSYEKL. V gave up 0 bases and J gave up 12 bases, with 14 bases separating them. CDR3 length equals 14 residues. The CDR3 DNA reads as TGCGCCAGCAGCCAAGATAAATTGGGGGTAGAACTGTTTTTT. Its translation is CASSQDKLGVELFF.

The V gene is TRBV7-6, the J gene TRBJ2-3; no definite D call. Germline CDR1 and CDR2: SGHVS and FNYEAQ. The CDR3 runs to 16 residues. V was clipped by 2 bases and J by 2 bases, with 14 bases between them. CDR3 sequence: CASSLTYGGYTDTQYF. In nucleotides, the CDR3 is TGTGCCAGCAGCTTAACCTATGGCGGATACACAGATACGCAGTATTTT.

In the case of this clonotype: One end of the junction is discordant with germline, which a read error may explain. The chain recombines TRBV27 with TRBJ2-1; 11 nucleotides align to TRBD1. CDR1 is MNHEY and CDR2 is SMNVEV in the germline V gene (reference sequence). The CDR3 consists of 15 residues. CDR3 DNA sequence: TGTGCCAGCAGTCACCGGGACAGGGGGTCTAGTGAGCAGCTCTTC. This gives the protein CASSHRDRGSSEQLF.

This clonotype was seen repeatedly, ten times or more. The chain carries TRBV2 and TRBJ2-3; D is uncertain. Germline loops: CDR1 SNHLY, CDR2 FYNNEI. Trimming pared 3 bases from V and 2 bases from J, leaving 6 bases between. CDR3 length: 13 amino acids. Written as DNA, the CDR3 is TGTGCCAGCAGTGATCCAAACACAGATACGCAGTATTTT. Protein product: CASSDPNTDTQYF.

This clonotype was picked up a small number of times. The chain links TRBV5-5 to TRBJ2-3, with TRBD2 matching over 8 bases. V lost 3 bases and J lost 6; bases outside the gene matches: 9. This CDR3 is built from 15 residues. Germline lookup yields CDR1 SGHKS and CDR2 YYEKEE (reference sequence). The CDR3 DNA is TGTGCCAGCAGCTACGACAGCGGGAGAGTTGATACGCAGTATTTT. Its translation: CASSYDSGRVDTQYF.

In DNA, the CDR3 is TGTGCCACGCGGGACTACGCAAATGAGCAGTTCTTC. Amino acid sequence: CATRDYANEQFF. This sequence joins TRBV24-1 and TRBJ2-1, with 7 bases that match TRBD2. With 10 bases clipped from V and 7 bases from J, the junction kept 6 bases outside the gene matches. CDR1 and CDR2 from the germline V gene are KGHDR and SFDVKD. The CDR3 has 12 amino acids.

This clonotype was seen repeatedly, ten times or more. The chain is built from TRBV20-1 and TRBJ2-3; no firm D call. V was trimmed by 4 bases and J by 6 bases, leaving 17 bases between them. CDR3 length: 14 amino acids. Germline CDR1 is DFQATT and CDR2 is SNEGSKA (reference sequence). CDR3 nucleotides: TGCAGTGCTACTCGGGCCCCCGATAGGGATACGCAGTATTTT. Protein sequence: CSATRAPDRDTQYF.

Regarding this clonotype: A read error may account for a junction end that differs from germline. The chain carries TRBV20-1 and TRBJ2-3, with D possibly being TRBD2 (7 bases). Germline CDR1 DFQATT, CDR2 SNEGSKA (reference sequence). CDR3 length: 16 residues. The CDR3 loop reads CCARDNGRGRTDTQYF. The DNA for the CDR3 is TGCTGTGCTAGAGATAACGGGCGGGGGCGGACAGATACGCAGTATTTT.

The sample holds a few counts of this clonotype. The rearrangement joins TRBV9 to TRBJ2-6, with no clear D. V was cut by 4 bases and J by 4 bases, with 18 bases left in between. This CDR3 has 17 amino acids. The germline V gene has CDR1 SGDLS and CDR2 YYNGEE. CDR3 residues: CASSPRGTELGANVLTF. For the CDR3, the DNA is TGTGCCAGCAGCCCCCGTGGCACCGAGCTAGGGGCCAACGTCCTGACTTTC.

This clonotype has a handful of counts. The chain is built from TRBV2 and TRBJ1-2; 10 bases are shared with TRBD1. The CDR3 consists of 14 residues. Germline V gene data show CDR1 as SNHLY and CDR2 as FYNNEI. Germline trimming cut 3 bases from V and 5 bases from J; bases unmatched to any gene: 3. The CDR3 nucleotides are TGTGCCAGCAGTGAGGGGACAGGGGTGTATGGCTACACCTTC. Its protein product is CASSEGTGVYGYTF.

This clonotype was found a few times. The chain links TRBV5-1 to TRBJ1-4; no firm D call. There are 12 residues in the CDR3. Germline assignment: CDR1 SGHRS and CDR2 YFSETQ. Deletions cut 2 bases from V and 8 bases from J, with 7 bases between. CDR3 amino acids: CASSFPDEKLFF. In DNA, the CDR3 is TGCGCCAGCAGCTTCCCGGACGAAAAACTGTTTTTT.

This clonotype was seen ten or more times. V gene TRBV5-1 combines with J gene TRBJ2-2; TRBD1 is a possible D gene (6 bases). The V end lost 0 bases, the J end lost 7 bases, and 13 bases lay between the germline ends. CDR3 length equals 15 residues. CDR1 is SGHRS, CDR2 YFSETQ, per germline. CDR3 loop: CASSLADSPRGELFF. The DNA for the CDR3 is TGCGCCAGCAGCTTGGCGGACAGTCCTCGCGGGGAGCTGTTTTTT.

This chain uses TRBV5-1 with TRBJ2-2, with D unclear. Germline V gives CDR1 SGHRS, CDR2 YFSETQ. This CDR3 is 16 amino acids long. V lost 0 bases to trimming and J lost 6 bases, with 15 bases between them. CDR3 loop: CASSLEGFWLAGELFF. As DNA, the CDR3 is TGCGCCAGCAGCTTGGAAGGGTTTTGGTTGGCCGGGGAGCTGTTTTTT.

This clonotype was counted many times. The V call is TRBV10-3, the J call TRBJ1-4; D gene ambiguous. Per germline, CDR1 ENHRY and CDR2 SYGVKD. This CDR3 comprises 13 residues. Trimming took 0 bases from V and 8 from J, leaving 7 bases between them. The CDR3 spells CAISESAGEKLFF. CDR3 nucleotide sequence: TGTGCCATCAGTGAGTCTGCGGGGGAAAAACTGTTTTTT.

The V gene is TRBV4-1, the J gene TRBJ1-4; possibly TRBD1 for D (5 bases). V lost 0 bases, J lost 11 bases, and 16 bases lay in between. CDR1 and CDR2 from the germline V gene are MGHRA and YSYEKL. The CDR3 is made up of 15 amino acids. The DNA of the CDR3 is TGCGCCAGCAGCCAAGAAGGACCCAGAGGGGATAAACTGTTTTTT. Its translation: CASSQEGPRGDKLFF.

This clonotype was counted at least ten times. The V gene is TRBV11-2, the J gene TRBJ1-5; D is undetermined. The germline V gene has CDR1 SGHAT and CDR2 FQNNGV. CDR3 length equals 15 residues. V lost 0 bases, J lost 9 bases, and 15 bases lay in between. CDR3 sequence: CASSLDWSVESPQHF. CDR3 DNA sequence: TGTGCCAGCAGCTTAGATTGGTCCGTGGAATCGCCCCAGCATTTT.

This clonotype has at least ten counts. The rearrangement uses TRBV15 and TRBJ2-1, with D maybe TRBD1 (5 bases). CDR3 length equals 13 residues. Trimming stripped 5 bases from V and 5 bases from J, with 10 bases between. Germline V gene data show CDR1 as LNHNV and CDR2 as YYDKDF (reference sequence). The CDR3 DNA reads TGTGCCACCAGCGGGAAAGGGGACAATGAGCAGTTCTTC. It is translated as CATSGKGDNEQFF.